A single sample is the source of the 32 T cell receptor beta chains below, sequenced in a study of beta chain features in type 1 diabetes (dated by TCRdb to the late 2010s). Library preparation employed the immunoSEQ multiplex PCR assay. All of the isolated RNA was reverse transcribed with the High Capacity cDNA Reverse Transcription Kit, so expressed TCRB transcripts were sequenced. TCRdb's version of the immuneACCESS table is confined to in-frame rearrangements and falls short of the full clone set. An unresolved V gene accounts for under half of the shortfall where checked; the remainder is of unknown origin. This sample gives fewer than 350,000 clones in total; around a fifth of them show up just once. Around 0.04% of the sample is held by the ten biggest clonotypes. Sequencing was performed on naive CD4+ T cells from blood. Per the publication, the cell subset or site label means: true naive CD4+ T cells. The receptor source for this set is a woman aged 18-35 years in good health.

J is TRBJ2-7 and V is TRBV2, with 12 bases identical to TRBD2. The junction had 13 bases not matched to a gene; V was cut back by 7 bases and J by 6 bases. The CDR3 sequence is 16 residues long. Germline V gene lookup returns CDR1 SNHLY and CDR2 FYNNEI. The CDR3 reads CASIPGLAGVFGEQYF. The CDR3 DNA is TGTGCCAGCATTCCGGGACTAGCGGGTGTATTTGGCGAGCAGTACTTC.

This clone was observed a handful of times. Other DNA sequences in this sample translate to the same CDR3. J is TRBJ1-2 and V is TRBV6-5; D perhaps matches TRBD1 (5 bases). The V end lost 0 bases, the J end lost 4 bases, and 12 bases lay between the germline ends. This CDR3 spans 15 amino acids. Germline V lookup: CDR1 MNHEY, CDR2 SVGAGI. The CDR3, as DNA: TGTGCCAGCAGTTACTCGTTGCAGGGTGGCTATGGCTACACCTTC. Translating gives CASSYSLQGGYGYTF.

This clone has a handful of counts. The V gene is TRBV29-1, the J gene TRBJ1-1; no reliable D call. The CDR3 consists of 13 residues. The ends were cut back, 2 bases at V and 3 bases at J, with 10 bases in the middle. Germline V gives CDR1 SQVTM, CDR2 ANQGSEA. CDR3: CSVERGLYTEAFF. The CDR3 DNA reads TGCAGCGTTGAACGAGGGTTGTACACTGAAGCTTTCTTT. The whole variable domain, filled in from reference TRBV29-1 and TRBJ1-1, reads SAVISQKPSRDICQRGTSLTIQCQVDSQVTMMFWYRQQPGQSLTLIATANQGSEATYESGFVIDKFPISRPNLTFSTLTVSNMSPEDSSIYLCSVERGLYTEAFFGQGTRLTVV.

This clone appeared a few times. Other DNA sequences of this sample code for an identical CDR3. The rearrangement uses TRBV7-8 and TRBJ1-5, with 9 positions matching TRBD1. The trim removed 4 bases at V and 4 bases at J, leaving 2 bases unmatched. The CDR3 spans 14 residues. Germline V gives CDR1 SGHVS, CDR2 FQNEAQ. The CDR3 nucleotides read TGTGCCAGCAGCTCTGGACAGGGGAATCAGCCCCAGCATTTT. Its protein is CASSSGQGNQPQHF. The complete variable domain, with remaining parts taken from reference TRBV7-8 and TRBJ1-5, reads GAGVSQSPRYKVAKRGQDVALRCDPISGHVSLFWYQQALGQGPEFLTYFQNEAQLDKSGLPSDRFFAERPEGSVSTLKIQRTQQEDSAVYLCASSSGQGNQPQHFGDGTRLSIL.

This clone was seen more than once but under ten times. This chain uses TRBV7-8 with TRBJ2-5; D not certain. Germline CDR1 is SGHVS and CDR2 is FQNEAQ. CDR3 length: 13 amino acids. V lost 7 bases and J lost 2, with 11 bases in between. CDR3 sequence reads: CASTLDRQETQYF. CDR3 in DNA: TGTGCCAGCACCCTAGACCGTCAAGAGACCCAGTACTTC. The whole variable domain, remainder taken from reference TRBV7-8 and TRBJ2-5, is GAGVSQSPRYKVAKRGQDVALRCDPISGHVSLFWYQQALGQGPEFLTYFQNEAQLDKSGLPSDRFFAERPEGSVSTLKIQRTQQEDSAVYLCASTLDRQETQYFGPGTRLLVL.

This chain uses TRBV10-3 with TRBJ2-3; unclear D gene. This CDR3 has 13 amino acids. Trimming pared 4 bases from V and 2 bases from J, leaving 7 bases between. Per germline, CDR1 ENHRY and CDR2 SYGVKD. CDR3 DNA sequence: TGTGCCATCAGTGTTGGAGACACAGATACGCAGTATTTT. Residues: CAISVGDTDTQYF.

The rearrangement joins TRBV29-1 to TRBJ2-5; tentative D call: TRBD1 (5 bases). The germline V gene has CDR1 SQVTM and CDR2 ANQGSEA. V lost 7 bases, J lost 2 bases, and 11 bases lay in between. This CDR3 has 12 amino acids. CDR3 protein: CSAGRAQETQYF. The DNA for the CDR3 is TGCAGCGCCGGCAGGGCGCAAGAGACCCAGTACTTC.

The rearrangement joins TRBV7-2 to TRBJ2-5; 8 bases map to TRBD2. The CDR3 loop spans 16 amino acids. Per germline, CDR1 SGHTA and CDR2 FQGNSA. The V gene end was trimmed by 1 base and the J gene end by 5 bases; junction bases not matched to a gene: 9. The CDR3 DNA is TGTGCCAGCAGCTTAGGCGGGGGGACTTTCCGGGAGACCCAGTACTTC. Amino acid sequence: CASSLGGGTFRETQYF.

This clone occurred a few times. Other DNA sequences within the sample encode an identical CDR3. The gene calls are TRBV9 and TRBJ1-6; D is uncertain. Trimming removed 3 bases at V and 7 bases at J, with 8 bases between. The CDR3 is 13 amino acids. Germline CDR1 is SGDLS and CDR2 is YYNGEE. The CDR3 DNA reads as TGTGCCAGCAGCGAAACCGGGAATTCACCCCTCCACTTT. It translates to CASSETGNSPLHF.

This chain uses TRBV5-1 with TRBJ1-1, with 7 bases fitting TRBD1. With 4 bases clipped from V and 3 bases from J, the junction kept 12 bases outside the gene matches. The length of the CDR3 is 16 residues. The germline gives CDR1 SGHRS, CDR2 YFSETQ. Here the CDR3 reads CASSPTQGLMDTEAFF. As DNA, the CDR3 is TGCGCCAGCAGCCCAACACAGGGGTTGATGGACACTGAAGCTTTCTTT.

CDR3 sequence reads: CASSLGEDRGRSYGYTF. The CDR3 nucleotides read TGTGCCAGCAGCTTAGGAGAGGACAGGGGTCGGAGCTATGGCTACACCTTC. The chain carries TRBV7-2 and TRBJ1-2; 9 bases line up with TRBD1. With 1 base clipped from V and 4 bases from J, the junction kept 10 bases outside the gene matches. Germline loops: CDR1 SGHTA, CDR2 FQGNSA. The CDR3 sequence is 17 residues long.

V is TRBV19 and J is TRBJ2-2, with D perhaps matching TRBD2 (6 bases). V was clipped by 3 bases and J by 5 bases, with 10 bases between them. CDR1 is LNHDA and CDR2 is SQIVND in the germline V gene (reference sequence). The CDR3 consists of 14 residues. The CDR3 loop is CASSIGGSTGELFF. CDR3 nucleotides: TGTGCCAGTAGTATTGGAGGGAGTACCGGGGAGCTGTTTTTT.

This clone has just a few counts. The J gene is TRBJ2-1, the V gene TRBV18; D is perhaps TRBD2 (5 bases). CDR1 and CDR2 from the germline V gene are KGHSH and LQKENI. With 2 bases removed from V and 0 bases from J, the gap between germline ends came to 11 bases. This CDR3 spans 16 amino acids. CDR3 nucleotide sequence: TGTGCCAGCTCACCAGCGGGTCCCGTCTCCTACAATGAGCAGTTCTTC. Translating gives CASSPAGPVSYNEQFF.

The sample holds a few counts of this clone. The gene calls are TRBV6-5 and TRBJ2-7; 9 bases are a match to TRBD1. V dropped 4 bases and J dropped 2; count of bases not matched to a gene: 6. The CDR3 runs 15 residues. CDR1 and CDR2 (germline): MNHEY, SVGAGI. The CDR3 bases are TGTGCCAGCAGTTCGCCGGGACAGGGAGCCTACGAGCAGTACTTC. This gives the protein CASSSPGQGAYEQYF.

V and J are TRBV11-2 and TRBJ2-7; 8 bases align to TRBD1. This CDR3 has 14 residues. Germline CDR1 SGHAT, CDR2 FQNNGV. V lost 4 bases to trimming and J lost 2 bases; unmatched junction nucleotides: 4. The CDR3 region has the DNA TGTGCCAGCAGCTCGACAGGGGCCCCCTACGAGCAGTACTTC. Its protein is CASSSTGAPYEQYF. Together with reference TRBV11-2 and TRBJ2-7, the CDR3 gives the full variable domain: EAGVAQSPRYKIIEKRQSVAFWCNPISGHATLYWYQQILGQGPKLLIQFQNNGVVDDSQLPKDRFSAERLKGVDSTLKIQPAKLEDSAVYLCASSSTGAPYEQYFGPGTRLTVT.

The chain links TRBV6-6 to TRBJ2-7, with D possibly TRBD2 on 5 matching bases. In germline, CDR1 is MNHNY, CDR2 SVGAGI (reference sequence). The V and J ends lost 9 bases and 2 bases respectively, with 14 bases between them. This CDR3 comprises 13 residues. This CDR3 is CARTSGMTYEQYF. For the CDR3, the DNA is TGTGCCAGAACATCCGGGATGACCTACGAGCAGTACTTC.

The J gene is TRBJ2-2, the V gene TRBV7-3; the match to TRBD1 covers 9 bases. Per germline, CDR1 SGHTA and CDR2 FQGTGA. This CDR3 has 16 residues. The V gene end was trimmed by 1 base and the J gene end by 7 bases; junction bases not matched to a gene: 7. This CDR3 reads CASSLIVTGGVGELFF. The CDR3 nucleotides read TGTGCCAGCAGCTTAATTGTAACAGGGGGCGTCGGGGAGCTGTTTTTT.

The V call is TRBV29-1, the J call TRBJ2-5; D is unclear. CDR1 is SQVTM, CDR2 ANQGSEA, per germline. With 7 bases removed from V and 1 base from J, the gap between germline ends came to 10 bases. CDR3 length: 12 amino acids. CDR3 coding DNA: TGCAGCGCCCACAGAGCCCAAGAGACCCAGTACTTC. This encodes CSAHRAQETQYF.

The chain combines TRBV19 with TRBJ2-7; 9 bases are a match to TRBD1. This CDR3 has 13 amino acids. V shed 10 bases and J 2 bases; nucleotides not matched to a gene: 6. Looked up from germline, CDR1 is LNHDA and CDR2 is SQIVND (reference sequence). The DNA for the CDR3 is TGTGCCACAAGGGGACAGGGTACCTACGAGCAGTACTTC. Protein: CATRGQGTYEQYF.

This clone has more than one count but fewer than ten. V is TRBV23-1 and J is TRBJ1-5; TRBD1 is a possible D gene (5 bases). TRBV23-1 is an ORF for which the function is uncertain. The CDR3 totals 13 residues. The V and J ends lost 5 bases and 7 bases respectively, with 12 bases between them. Here the CDR3 reads CASSRGKGQPQHF. The CDR3 DNA follows: TGCGCCAGCAGTAGGGGCAAGGGCCAGCCCCAGCATTTT.

There are a few counts of this clone. V is TRBV9 and J is TRBJ1-1; TRBD1 might be the D (5 bases). Germline CDR1 reads SGDLS; CDR2 reads YYNGEE. The CDR3 is made up of 13 amino acids. V was trimmed by 3 bases and J by 0 bases, leaving 6 bases between them. The chain's CDR3 is CASSGTLNTEAFF. Here the CDR3 DNA reads TGTGCCAGCAGCGGGACACTGAACACTGAAGCTTTCTTT. Using reference TRBV9 and TRBJ1-1 for the parts outside the CDR3, the full variable domain is DSGVTQTPKHLITATGQRVTLRCSPRSGDLSVYWYQQSLDQGLQFLIQYYNGEERAKGNILERFSAQQFPDLHSELNLSSLELGDSALYFCASSGTLNTEAFFGQGTRLTVV.

V and J are TRBV9 and TRBJ2-2; 13 positions agree with TRBD2. The CDR3 spans 15 residues. Germline V gene data show CDR1 as SGDLS and CDR2 as YYNGEE. Trimming cost V 2 bases and J 7 bases; bases outside gene matches: 2. The CDR3 protein is CASSVGLAGVGELFF. CDR3 bases: TGTGCCAGCAGCGTCGGACTAGCGGGAGTCGGGGAGCTGTTTTTT.

This clone was observed a handful of times. The chain couples TRBV30 to TRBJ1-1; D call uncertain. Trimming stripped 0 bases from V and 10 bases from J, with 12 bases between. CDR1 is GTSNPN, CDR2 SVGIG, per germline (reference sequence). This CDR3 is 12 amino acids long. This CDR3 is CAWSVIAPGAFF. The CDR3 nucleotides are TGTGCCTGGAGTGTCATCGCGCCTGGAGCTTTCTTT.

The chain carries TRBV19 and TRBJ1-4; possibly TRBD1 for D (5 bases). Per the germline V gene, CDR1 is LNHDA and CDR2 is SQIVND (reference sequence). The germline V and J ends were trimmed by 2 bases and 4 bases, with 8 bases remaining between them. CDR3 length equals 14 residues. The CDR3 is CASSIRGFNEKLFF. CDR3 sequence (DNA): TGTGCCAGTAGTATAAGGGGCTTTAATGAAAAACTGTTTTTT.

This clone was picked up a small number of times. The chain links TRBV7-9 to TRBJ1-1; a possible D gene is TRBD1 (5 bases). V lost 0 bases and J 6 bases, leaving 11 bases between the germline ends. The CDR3 totals 14 residues. In germline, CDR1 is SEHNR, CDR2 FQNEAQ (reference sequence). Here the CDR3 DNA reads TGTGCCAGCAGCTTAGCTCAGGGTTCTGCTGAAGCTTTCTTT. This translates into CASSLAQGSAEAFF.

This clone was picked up a small number of times. The chain couples TRBV29-1 to TRBJ2-7; D not certain. Per germline, CDR1 SQVTM and CDR2 ANQGSEA. The length of the CDR3 is 12 residues. V lost 5 bases, J lost 0 bases, and 8 bases lay in between. This CDR3 reads CSVLVLSYEQYF. The CDR3 DNA reads as TGCAGCGTTCTAGTCCTCTCCTACGAGCAGTACTTC.

In its sample, this clone was seen a few times. The rearrangement uses TRBV4-1 and TRBJ2-2, with D perhaps TRBD2 (5 bases). Germline V CDR1 and CDR2: MGHRA, YSYEKL. The CDR3 covers 16 residues. Deletions cut 3 bases from V and 4 bases from J, with 15 bases between. CDR3 amino acids: CASSQAGLGSTGELFF. CDR3 coding DNA: TGCGCCAGCAGCCAGGCGGGCCTTGGCAGCACCGGGGAGCTGTTTTTT.

This clone was picked up a small number of times. The gene calls are TRBV5-1 and TRBJ2-6, with 10 bases that match TRBD2. V lost 0 bases to trimming and J lost 3 bases; unmatched junction nucleotides: 6. Looked up from germline, CDR1 is SGHRS and CDR2 is YFSETQ. This CDR3 has 18 residues. This CDR3 is CASSLVGAGGRGANVLTF. CDR3 DNA: TGCGCCAGCAGCTTGGTAGGAGCGGGGGGGCGTGGGGCCAACGTCCTGACTTTC.

This rearrangement joins TRBV19 to TRBJ2-4; D possibly corresponds to TRBD1 (5 bases). Germline V gene lookup returns CDR1 LNHDA and CDR2 SQIVND (reference sequence). The CDR3 consists of 14 residues. V lost 8 bases and J 0 bases, leaving 11 bases between the germline ends. CDR3 bases: TGTGCCAGTTCACAGGCGATAGCCAAAAACATTCAGTACTTC. The encoded protein is CASSQAIAKNIQYF.

This clone was found a few times. V usage is TRBV9 and J usage is TRBJ2-7, with TRBD1 as a possible D gene (5 bases). Germline CDR1 reads SGDLS; CDR2 reads YYNGEE. Between the trimmed V and J ends, which lost 0 bases and 7 bases, there was a span of 11 bases. This CDR3 has 13 amino acids. Written as DNA, the CDR3 is TGTGCCAGCAGCGTAGCCCAGGGCCCTGAGCAGTACTTC. Amino acids: CASSVAQGPEQYF.

This clone was counted a few times. The chain has TRBV18 and TRBJ2-3; 10 bases map to TRBD1. Germline assignment: CDR1 KGHSH and CDR2 LQKENI. This CDR3 comprises 14 residues. V lost 3 bases to trimming and J lost 4 bases; unmatched junction nucleotides: 1. DNA of the CDR3: TGTGCCAGCTCACCGGGGACAGGGGCAGATACGCAGTATTTT. Its protein product is CASSPGTGADTQYF.

V is TRBV2 and J is TRBJ2-2; the match to TRBD2 covers 7 bases. The CDR3 runs to 16 residues. Germline lookup yields CDR1 SNHLY and CDR2 FYNNEI. Losses at the gene ends were 1 base for V and 6 bases for J; bases not matched to a gene: 8. CDR3 nucleotide sequence: TGTGCCAGCAGTGAAGGAGCTGCGCGGGAGCCCGGGGAGCTGTTTTTT. Residues: CASSEGAAREPGELFF.